This is a list of T cell receptor beta chains from one sample in a study of blood T cell repertoires in COVID-19. Data came from immunoSEQ multiplex PCR; TCRdb stores just in-frame clones and leaves some out. The sample has 200,000 or so clones, around 83% seen once. Input material: peripheral blood. The receptors here all came from a human donor in a cohort sampled during active COVID-19. The CDR3 runs from the conserved cysteine through the conserved F or W. A D gene is named only where the DNA matches it firmly. The size of a clone is reported for some rows only, either as once, few or many, or as a class for expanded clones.

D gene: -
V gene: TRBV18
clone size: -
J gene: TRBJ2-7
CDR3 DNA: TGTGCCAGCTCACCTTCGGCCTTGACGAGGGAGCAGTACTTC
CDR3 protein: CASSPSALTREQYF

D gene: -
V gene: TRBV28
clone size: -
J gene: TRBJ2-1
CDR3 DNA: TGTGCCAGCAGTTTAGGTCTATTGCGCGACAATGAGCAGTTCTTC
CDR3 protein: CASSLGLLRDNEQFF

D gene: TRBD1
V gene: TRBV6-5
clone size: many
J gene: TRBJ2-7
CDR3 DNA: TGTGCCAGCAGTTACTCGTCCGGGACAGGGGTTTACGAGCAGTACTTC
CDR3 protein: CASSYSSGTGVYEQYF

D gene: TRBD1
V gene: TRBV28
clone size: few
J gene: TRBJ1-5
CDR3 DNA: TGTGCCAGCAGTTCAGGGGGTTTGAGCAATCAGCCCCAGCATTTT
CDR3 protein: CASSSGGLSNQPQHF

D gene: -
V gene: TRBV7-8
clone size: -
J gene: TRBJ1-5
CDR3 DNA: TGTGCCAGCAGCCCCCATAGCAATCAGCCCCAGCATTTT
CDR3 protein: CASSPHSNQPQHF

D gene: -
V gene: TRBV7-6
clone size: -
J gene: TRBJ1-4
CDR3 DNA: TGTGCCAGCAGCTTAGCCCGCGGTAATGAAAAACTGTTTTTT
CDR3 protein: CASSLARGNEKLFF

D gene: -
V gene: TRBV4-1
clone size: -
J gene: TRBJ2-7
CDR3 DNA: TGCGCCAGCAGCCAAGATAGGGGGTACGAGCAGTACTTC
CDR3 protein: CASSQDRGYEQYF

D gene: -
V gene: TRBV30
clone size: few
J gene: TRBJ1-5
CDR3 DNA: TGTGCCTGGAGCACGGGGTTGTTGCCCAATCAGCCCCAGCATTTT
CDR3 protein: CAWSTGLLPNQPQHF

D gene: TRBD1
V gene: TRBV19
clone size: -
J gene: TRBJ2-5
CDR3 DNA: TGTGCCAGTAGGGACAGGGGGTTAGGAGAGACCCAGTACTTC
CDR3 protein: CASRDRGLGETQYF

D gene: -
V gene: TRBV28
clone size: -
J gene: TRBJ2-5
CDR3 DNA: TGTGCCAGCAGTTTATTGAGGGACCAAGAGACCCAGTACTTC
CDR3 protein: CASSLLRDQETQYF

D gene: -
V gene: TRBV12-3/TRBV12-4
clone size: -
J gene: TRBJ1-1
CDR3 DNA: TGTGCCAGCAGTTACGGGGGAGGCACTGAAGCTTTCTTT
CDR3 protein: CASSYGGGTEAFF

D gene: TRBD2
V gene: TRBV7-6
clone size: -
J gene: TRBJ2-5
CDR3 DNA: TGTGCCAGCAGCTTATGGCTAGCGGGGCAAGAGAACCAGTACTTC
CDR3 protein: CASSLWLAGQENQYF

D gene: -
V gene: TRBV28
clone size: once
J gene: TRBJ1-4
CDR3 DNA: TGTGCCAGCAGTTTAGGAGGAGTTAATGAAAAACTGTTTTTT
CDR3 protein: CASSLGGVNEKLFF

D gene: TRBD2
V gene: TRBV5-1
clone size: -
J gene: TRBJ2-7
CDR3 DNA: TGCGCCAGCAGCTTGAGGCTAGCGGGAGGTACGGCCTACGAGCAGTACTTC
CDR3 protein: CASSLRLAGGTAYEQYF

D gene: TRBD1
V gene: TRBV5-5
clone size: few
J gene: TRBJ1-2
CDR3 DNA: TGTGCCAGCAGCCCCTCCCCGGGACAGGGGCTTCGTGGCTACACCTTC
CDR3 protein: CASSPSPGQGLRGYTF

D gene: -
V gene: TRBV27
clone size: few
J gene: TRBJ1-4
CDR3 DNA: TGTGCCAGCAGTCCCACCGGGCCGGGGGGGCTAGAAAAACTGTTTTTT
CDR3 protein: CASSPTGPGGLEKLFF

D gene: -
V gene: TRBV11-3
clone size: medium-sized
J gene: TRBJ2-5
CDR3 DNA: TGTGCCAGCAGCCGCGGTGGAGGGAAAGAGACCCAGTACTTC
CDR3 protein: CASSRGGGKETQYF

D gene: TRBD1
V gene: TRBV6-5
clone size: -
J gene: TRBJ2-1
CDR3 DNA: TGTGCCAGCAGTTACTCGATGGGACAGGGGGTAAATGAGCAGTTCTTC
CDR3 protein: CASSYSMGQGVNEQFF

D gene: TRBD1
V gene: TRBV13
clone size: once
J gene: TRBJ1-3
CDR3 DNA: TGTGCCAGCAGTCGGAAGACAGGGAGGACTGCTGGAAACACCATATATTTT
CDR3 protein: CASSRKTGRTAGNTIYF

D gene: -
V gene: TRBV30
clone size: -
J gene: TRBJ1-1
CDR3 DNA: TGTGCCTGGAGTGTGAAGGGCGGGGGTTTTGAAGCTTTCTTT
CDR3 protein: CAWSVKGGGFEAFF

D gene: -
V gene: TRBV7-2
clone size: -
J gene: TRBJ1-2
CDR3 DNA: TGTGCCAGCAGCTTAGCCGGGGTTGGCTACACCTTC
CDR3 protein: CASSLAGVGYTF

D gene: -
V gene: TRBV3-1/TRBV3-2
clone size: -
J gene: TRBJ2-3
CDR3 DNA: TGTGCCAGCAGCCAAGTGAGACAGGAGTCCAAAGATACGCAGTATTTT
CDR3 protein: CASSQVRQESKDTQYF

D gene: -
V gene: TRBV18
clone size: -
J gene: TRBJ2-3
CDR3 DNA: TGTGCCAGCTCACCCACAATTGCGGACACAGATACGCAGTATTTT
CDR3 protein: CASSPTIADTDTQYF

D gene: TRBD1
V gene: TRBV28
clone size: -
J gene: TRBJ2-3
CDR3 DNA: TGTGCCAGCACCCGGACAGGGATAGGGAGTAGGAGCACAGATACGCAGTATTTT
CDR3 protein: CASTRTGIGSRSTDTQYF

D gene: -
V gene: TRBV2
clone size: once
J gene: TRBJ1-4
CDR3 DNA: TGTGCCAGCAAATCTGGGGGGGGTAATGAAAAACTGTTTTTT
CDR3 protein: CASKSGGGNEKLFF

D gene: TRBD1
V gene: TRBV4-2
clone size: -
J gene: TRBJ2-5
CDR3 DNA: TGTGCCAGCAGCCAAAACAGGGGAGAGACCCAGTACTTC
CDR3 protein: CASSQNRGETQYF

D gene: TRBD2
V gene: TRBV29-1
clone size: -
J gene: TRBJ2-7
CDR3 DNA: TGCAGCGCAACCGGGACTAGGCTGCGGAACGAGCAGTACTTC
CDR3 protein: CSATGTRLRNEQYF

D gene: -
V gene: TRBV27
clone size: once
J gene: TRBJ1-5
CDR3 DNA: TGTGCCGGAACGGGGGTACGAGGCAATCAGCCCCAGCATTTT
CDR3 protein: CAGTGVRGNQPQHF

D gene: -
V gene: TRBV4-1
clone size: -
J gene: TRBJ2-3
CDR3 DNA: TGCGCCAGCAGCCAAGAACCAGGCACAGATACGCAGTATTTT
CDR3 protein: CASSQEPGTDTQYF

D gene: TRBD2
V gene: TRBV29-1
clone size: few
J gene: TRBJ2-1
CDR3 DNA: TGCAGCGTTGCTGGGTTGGCAGGGAGTCTAGCGGGAGGTAATGAGCAGTTCTTC
CDR3 protein: CSVAGLAGSLAGGNEQFF

D gene: TRBD2
V gene: TRBV30
clone size: once
J gene: TRBJ2-1
CDR3 DNA: TGTGCCTGGAAACCACTAGCGGTTTCCTACAATGAGCAGTTCTTC
CDR3 protein: CAWKPLAVSYNEQFF

D gene: TRBD1
V gene: TRBV28
clone size: -
J gene: TRBJ1-4
CDR3 DNA: TGTGCCAGCAGTTTCGGGACAGGGTGGGATGAAAAACTGTTTTTT
CDR3 protein: CASSFGTGWDEKLFF

D gene: -
V gene: TRBV7-2
clone size: -
J gene: TRBJ1-4
CDR3 DNA: TGTGCCAGCAGCTTGTTGGGCAGGGTCGGAGAAAAACTGTTTTTT
CDR3 protein: CASSLLGRVGEKLFF

D gene: -
V gene: TRBV28
clone size: -
J gene: TRBJ1-2
CDR3 DNA: TGTGCCAGCAGTACAGGCCCTGCTAACTATGGCTACACCTTC
CDR3 protein: CASSTGPANYGYTF

D gene: -
V gene: TRBV14
clone size: -
J gene: TRBJ1-2
CDR3 DNA: TGTGCCAGCAGCCAAGCGGACAGTCTCTATGGCTACACCTTC
CDR3 protein: CASSQADSLYGYTF

D gene: -
V gene: TRBV28
clone size: -
J gene: TRBJ1-1
CDR3 DNA: TGTGCCAGCAGTTCTAGAAGCGGGACGGTGAACACTGAAGCTTTCTTT
CDR3 protein: CASSSRSGTVNTEAFF

D gene: -
V gene: TRBV28
clone size: -
J gene: TRBJ2-7
CDR3 DNA: TGTGCCAGCAGGTACAGTTCCTACGAGCAGTACTTC
CDR3 protein: CASRYSSYEQYF

D gene: -
V gene: TRBV5-1
clone size: -
J gene: TRBJ2-2
CDR3 DNA: TGCGCCAGCAGCTTGGCCTGGGCAGACCCCACCGGGGAGCTGTTTTTT
CDR3 protein: CASSLAWADPTGELFF

D gene: -
V gene: TRBV30
clone size: many
J gene: TRBJ1-2
CDR3 DNA: TGTGCCTGGAGTCGCCCGCGTAACTATGGCTACACCTTC
CDR3 protein: CAWSRPRNYGYTF

D gene: -
V gene: TRBV7-8
clone size: -
J gene: TRBJ1-6
CDR3 DNA: TGTGCCAGCAGTATGATAACGGGGTATAATTCACCCCTCCACTTT
CDR3 protein: CASSMITGYNSPLHF

D gene: TRBD1
V gene: TRBV18
clone size: few
J gene: TRBJ1-2
CDR3 DNA: TGTGCCAGCTCACGCACCGGACAGGGGGTTCTTAACTATGGCTACACCTTC
CDR3 protein: CASSRTGQGVLNYGYTF

D gene: -
V gene: TRBV10-3
clone size: -
J gene: TRBJ1-1
CDR3 DNA: TGTGCCATCAGTGAGAGCGGTGGCACTGAAGCTTTCTTT
CDR3 protein: CAISESGGTEAFF

D gene: TRBD2
V gene: TRBV24-1
clone size: -
J gene: TRBJ2-2
CDR3 DNA: TGTGCCACCGGACCGACTAGCGGGGATACGAACACCGGGGAGCTGTTTTTT
CDR3 protein: CATGPTSGDTNTGELFF

D gene: TRBD1
V gene: TRBV30
clone size: -
J gene: TRBJ1-6
CDR3 DNA: TGTGCCTGGGACAGGGGTAATTCACCCCTCCACTTT
CDR3 protein: CAWDRGNSPLHF

D gene: -
V gene: TRBV18
clone size: -
J gene: TRBJ1-2
CDR3 DNA: TGTGCCAGCTCACCACTGGACAGAGCCGCTAACTATGGCTACACCTTC
CDR3 protein: CASSPLDRAANYGYTF

D gene: -
V gene: TRBV19
clone size: -
J gene: TRBJ2-5
CDR3 DNA: TGTGCCAGTAGTATTATCAGCGACCACCAAGAGACCCAGTACTTC
CDR3 protein: CASSIISDHQETQYF

D gene: TRBD1
V gene: TRBV19
clone size: -
J gene: TRBJ2-5
CDR3 DNA: TGTGCCAGTACCCCCGGGACAGGGGGTGAGACCCAGTACTTC
CDR3 protein: CASTPGTGGETQYF

D gene: TRBD2
V gene: TRBV5-1
clone size: -
J gene: TRBJ2-1
CDR3 DNA: TGCGCCAGCAGCTTGCCCGGGGCTAGCGGGAGGGCTAATGAGCAGTTCTTC
CDR3 protein: CASSLPGASGRANEQFF

D gene: -
V gene: TRBV24-1
clone size: -
J gene: TRBJ2-2
CDR3 DNA: TGTGCCACCAGTGATTCTCGCACCGGGGAGCTGTTTTTT
CDR3 protein: CATSDSRTGELFF

D gene: TRBD1
V gene: TRBV7-2
clone size: once
J gene: TRBJ1-2
CDR3 DNA: TGTGCCAGCAGCTTAGGAGGGGGACAGACTTACCTTTATGGCTACACCTTC
CDR3 protein: CASSLGGGQTYLYGYTF

D gene: -
V gene: TRBV5-1
clone size: -
J gene: TRBJ1-4
CDR3 DNA: TGCGCCAGCAGCCTCGATTCCGGAACTAATGAAAAACTGTTTTTT
CDR3 protein: CASSLDSGTNEKLFF

D gene: -
V gene: TRBV15
clone size: -
J gene: TRBJ1-5
CDR3 DNA: TGTGCCACCAGCAGGTCCCTCGCGAATAGCAATCAGCCCCAGCATTTT
CDR3 protein: CATSRSLANSNQPQHF

D gene: -
V gene: TRBV7-8
clone size: once
J gene: TRBJ1-4
CDR3 DNA: TGTGCCAGCAGCTTAGCCAGGGTTCGGACTAATGAAAAACTGTTTTTT
CDR3 protein: CASSLARVRTNEKLFF

D gene: TRBD2
V gene: TRBV5-1
clone size: -
J gene: TRBJ2-3
CDR3 DNA: TGCGCCAGCAGCTTCCTTAGCGGGGATACGCAGTATTTT
CDR3 protein: CASSFLSGDTQYF

D gene: -
V gene: TRBV7-6
clone size: many
J gene: TRBJ1-1
CDR3 DNA: TGTGCCAGCAGCCGCGGCATCTACACTGAAGCTTTCTTT
CDR3 protein: CASSRGIYTEAFF